The 23 T cell receptor beta chains below all came from one sample that was sequenced in a study of blood T cell repertoires in COVID-19. Here immunoSEQ multiplex PCR was the method, and the copy in TCRdb shows in-frame clones only, minus some. Of 200,000 or so clones listed, approximately 82% are singletons. The sequencing input was peripheral blood. The receptors were sampled from a human donor with acute or convalescent COVID-19. The donor label of this sample is uncertain.

This clone was detected once. The genes are TRBV7-2 and TRBJ2-2, with 12 bases fitting TRBD2. J gave up 6 bases and V 4 bases, and 6 bases lay outside the gene matches. From germline, CDR1 is SGHTA and CDR2 FQGNSA. This CDR3 region has 16 residues. CDR3 protein: CASSSKTSGSSGELFF. CDR3 nucleotides: TGTGCCAGCAGCTCCAAGACTAGCGGGAGCTCCGGGGAGCTGTTTTTT.

This clone occurred once. The CDR3 here is CASTSGIDEQYF. In DNA form, the CDR3 reads TGTGCCAGCACGAGCGGGATCGACGAGCAGTACTTC. The chain combines TRBV28 with TRBJ2-7; 7 bases fit TRBD2. After removal of 7 bases from V and 5 bases from J, the junction contained 5 bases not matched to a gene. CDR3 length equals 12 residues. Germline values: CDR1 MDHEN, CDR2 SYDVKM.

The chain links TRBV6-5 to TRBJ1-4; TRBD1 matches at 8 bases. Per the germline V gene, CDR1 is MNHEY and CDR2 is SVGAGI. Losses at the gene ends were 0 bases for V and 4 bases for J; bases not matched to a gene: 4. The CDR3 sequence is 16 residues long. CDR3 sequence: CASSYSGTGSNEKLFF. The DNA for the CDR3 is TGTGCCAGCAGTTACTCGGGGACAGGTAGTAATGAAAAACTGTTTTTT.

This clone was detected only once. The genes are TRBV11-2 and TRBJ2-7; no definite D call. The length of the CDR3 is 11 residues. CDR1 and CDR2 from the germline V gene are SGHAT and FQNNGV. V lost 5 bases and J 1 base, leaving 3 bases between the germline ends. The CDR3 sequence: CASSPSYEQYF. In nucleotides, the CDR3 is TGTGCCAGCAGCCCATCCTACGAGCAGTACTTC.

This sequence joins TRBV3-1 (or the pseudogene TRBV3-2) and TRBJ1-1; TRBD1 aligns across 8 bases. The V and J ends lost 4 bases and 9 bases, in that order; junction bases with no gene match: 4. The CDR3 runs 12 residues. CDR1 and CDR2 (germline): LGHDT, YNNKEL (reference sequence). This chain's CDR3 is CASSPRQGKAFF. The CDR3 DNA sequence: TGTGCCAGCAGCCCCAGACAGGGGAAAGCTTTCTTT.

The J gene is TRBJ2-1, the V gene TRBV19; 9 positions agree with TRBD2. With 2 bases clipped from V and 9 bases from J, the junction kept 14 bases outside the gene matches. CDR3 size: 17 residues. Germline values: CDR1 LNHDA, CDR2 SQIVND (reference sequence). The CDR3 sequence: CASSIFPRAGGLGEQFF. As DNA, the CDR3 is TGTGCCAGTAGTATATTCCCTCGGGCGGGAGGGCTTGGTGAGCAGTTCTTC.

The gene calls are TRBV14 and TRBJ1-2; D possibly corresponds to TRBD1 (6 bases). The V gene's germline CDR1 is SGHDN and CDR2 FVKESK. The V end was cut by 4 bases, the J end by 8 bases, with 11 bases between. This CDR3 has 12 amino acids. CDR3 DNA: TGTGCCAGCAGCCCGACAGGAGGCGGCTACACCTTC. Residues: CASSPTGGGYTF.

This clone turned up a few times. The chain couples TRBV27 to TRBJ1-1; TRBD1 might be the D (6 bases). Germline V lookup: CDR1 MNHEY, CDR2 SMNVEV (reference sequence). The CDR3 is made up of 14 amino acids. V lost 3 bases and J lost 1, with 9 bases in between. For the CDR3, the DNA is TGTGCCAGCAGTTTTGACAGGACGAACACTGAAGCTTTCTTT. It codes for CASSFDRTNTEAFF.

The chain employs TRBV7-7 and TRBJ2-5; possibly TRBD2 for D (5 bases). The germline V and J ends were trimmed by 4 bases and 3 bases, with 9 bases remaining between them. Germline values: CDR1 SSHAT, CDR2 FNYEAQ (reference sequence). This CDR3 has 13 residues. The CDR3 here is CASSSGLKETQYF. The CDR3 bases are TGTGCCAGCAGCTCCGGACTTAAAGAGACCCAGTACTTC.

The rearrangement joins TRBV28 to TRBJ1-1; D is undetermined. Between the trimmed V and J ends, which lost 2 bases and 1 base, there was a span of 8 bases. The CDR3 contains 14 residues. Germline V gene sequence: CDR1 MDHEN, CDR2 SYDVKM. DNA for the CDR3: TGTGCCAGCAGTTTAATCCCGGGGAACACTGAAGCTTTCTTT. This codes for CASSLIPGNTEAFF.

This clone appeared a single time. This chain joins TRBV9 and TRBJ2-1, with 14 bases aligning to TRBD2. Germline values: CDR1 SGDLS, CDR2 YYNGEE. The trim removed 5 bases at V and 8 bases at J, leaving 6 bases unmatched. CDR3 length: 15 amino acids. CDR3 region: CASSKGLAGEHEQFF. The CDR3, as DNA: TGTGCCAGCAGTAAGGGACTAGCGGGAGAGCATGAGCAGTTCTTC.

V and J are TRBV2 and TRBJ2-3, with 11 bases identical to TRBD2. Germline CDR1 reads SNHLY; CDR2 reads FYNNEI. CDR3 length: 15 amino acids. V lost 6 bases, J lost 2 bases, and 4 bases stayed unmatched. CDR3 sequence reads: CASSQLAGVTDTQYF. The CDR3 DNA reads TGTGCCAGCAGCCAACTAGCGGGAGTCACAGATACGCAGTATTTT.

The chain carries TRBV11-3 and TRBJ2-1; TRBD1 aligns across 10 bases. V lost 1 base and J lost 9; bases outside the gene matches: 9. CDR1 is SGHNT, CDR2 YENEEA, per germline. The CDR3 has 16 amino acids. The CDR3 DNA reads TGTGCCAGCAGCTTAGGAACCGGGACAGGGGTCACTGAGCAGTTCTTC. Protein sequence: CASSLGTGTGVTEQFF.

The chain has TRBV6-5 and TRBJ1-2, with 8 bases aligning to TRBD1. Germline V gives CDR1 MNHEY, CDR2 SVGAGI. This CDR3 contains 14 residues. V lost 2 bases and J lost 4; bases outside the gene matches: 3. CDR3: CASSYRGQVYGYTF. The CDR3 DNA reads as TGTGCCAGCAGTTACAGGGGACAGGTCTATGGCTACACCTTC.

The DNA of the CDR3 is TGCGCCAGCAGCCCCGGCCCGGGACTGGGCTCCTACGAGCAGTACTTC. Protein: CASSPGPGLGSYEQYF. The chain uses TRBV5-1 and TRBJ2-7, with a tentative D call TRBD2 (6 bases). V was trimmed by 4 bases and J by 0 bases, leaving 17 bases between them. This CDR3 has 16 residues. Germline CDR1 and CDR2: SGHRS and YFSETQ.

The rearrangement uses TRBV11-2 and TRBJ2-5, with a possible D match to TRBD2 (5 bases). CDR3 length: 13 amino acids. The ends were cut back, 6 bases at V and 5 bases at J, with 13 bases in the middle. Germline CDR1 and CDR2: SGHAT and FQNNGV. As DNA, the CDR3 is TGTGCCAGCAGGAGGGAATTTTGGGAGACCCAGTACTTC. It translates to CASRREFWETQYF.

This chain joins TRBV2 and TRBJ1-1, with a tentative D call TRBD1 (5 bases). CDR1 and CDR2 from the germline V gene are SNHLY and FYNNEI. V was trimmed by 6 bases and J by 3 bases, leaving 8 bases between them. CDR3 length equals 12 residues. The CDR3, as DNA: TGTGCCAGCAGGGGGGGTTACACTGAAGCTTTCTTT. It is translated as CASRGGYTEAFF.

The chain employs TRBV11-2 and TRBJ2-7; D is uncertain. Germline V gives CDR1 SGHAT, CDR2 FQNNGV. This CDR3 has 14 amino acids. The V and J ends lost 2 bases and 6 bases respectively, with 14 bases between them. CDR3 in DNA: TGTGCCAGCAGCTTACTGGCCTCTCGGGTCGAGCAGTACTTC. This sequence encodes CASSLLASRVEQYF.

The chain joins TRBV6-1 to TRBJ1-2, with 8 bases matching TRBD1. V shed 1 base and J 9 bases; nucleotides not matched to a gene: 4. Germline CDR1 and CDR2: MNHNS and SASEGT. CDR3 length equals 13 residues. The CDR3 region has the DNA TGTGCCAGCAGTGAAGTTGACAGGGGCCGCTACACCTTC. Its translation: CASSEVDRGRYTF.

V is TRBV4-3 and J is TRBJ1-6, with a weak D call TRBD1 (6 bases). V was shortened by 1 base and J by 2 bases, with 6 bases between the two germline ends. The CDR3 has 15 residues. Germline loops: CDR1 LGHNA, CDR2 YSLEER. The CDR3 spells CASSQGQAYNSPLHF. Written as DNA, the CDR3 is TGCGCCAGCAGCCAAGGACAGGCCTATAATTCACCCCTCCACTTT.

As DNA, the CDR3 is TGTGCCAGCAAAGTTCAGGGAAAAGCTTTCTTT. This codes for CASKVQGKAFF. The chain has TRBV6-5 and TRBJ1-1; TRBD1 might be the D (5 bases). Looked up from germline, CDR1 is MNHEY and CDR2 is SVGAGI. There are 11 residues in the CDR3. V shed 7 bases and J shed 9 bases, with 12 bases lying between them.

The CDR3 coding sequence is TGTGCCAGCAGTTTAGGACAGCTCAATCAGCCCCAGCATTTT. Its protein is CASSLGQLNQPQHF. This chain connects TRBV28 to TRBJ1-5; D is possibly TRBD1 (6 bases). This CDR3 contains 14 residues. Germline lookup yields CDR1 MDHEN and CDR2 SYDVKM. The germline V and J ends were trimmed by 2 bases and 3 bases, with 8 bases remaining between them.

The CDR3 DNA is TGTGCCAGCACCCCCCGAGGGTCCAATGAGCAGTTCTTC. It translates to CASTPRGSNEQFF. The chain employs TRBV27 and TRBJ2-1; D possibly corresponds to TRBD2 (5 bases). The germline V gene has CDR1 MNHEY and CDR2 SMNVEV (reference sequence). V was trimmed by 7 bases and J by 6 bases, leaving 13 bases between them. CDR3 length: 13 amino acids.